The entry that follows covers one TCR beta chain sequence. Assay: immunoSEQ multiplex PCR; the TCRdb copy retains only in-frame clones and omits some. The top ten clones hold around 2.2% of a sample with some 69,000 clones, approximately 94% of them seen once. This record comes from a study of T cell changes during pregnancy in multiple sclerosis. The sample was peripheral blood, taken in the second trimester of pregnancy. This TCR derives from a female donor in good health, enrolled as a control in a pregnancy study.

CDR3: CASSLVVAGYNEQFF. The CDR3 bases are TGTGCCAGCAGCTTGGTGGTAGCGGGGTACAATGAGCAGTTCTTC. The chain joins TRBV5-6 to TRBJ2-1; TRBD2 matches 8 bases. CDR3 length: 15 residues. CDR1 and CDR2 from the germline V gene are SGHDT and YYEEEE. V dropped 0 bases and J dropped 4; count of bases not matched to a gene: 3. Based on the CDR3 plus reference TRBV5-6 and TRBJ2-1, the full variable domain is DAGVTQSPTHLIKTRGQQVTLRCSPKSGHDTVSWYQQALGQGPQFIFQYYEEEERQRGNFPDRFSGHQFPNYSSELNVNALLLGDSALYLCASSLVVAGYNEQFFGPGTRLTVL.